The T cell receptor (beta chain) under discussion was sequenced for a study of T cells in Graves' hyperthyroidism and ophthalmopathy. Findings of the study overall: Blood also held most thyroid clonotypes expanded beyond 0.001.

Concerning this clonotype itself: Antigen unknown. This could be a read error, since a much larger clone is one nucleotide away.

Not enrolled were patients with uncontrolled infection, other autoimmune disease, pregnancy or lactation. Thyroid ultrasound, orbital computed tomography, clinical symptoms, and serum thyroxine and TRAb underpinned diagnoses. RNA transcripts gave rise to amplified TCR beta CDR3 regions. HTBI primers were employed in a first-round RT-PCR of the TCR CDR3. One entry per CDR3 protein, called by TCRdb with MiXCR from the multiplex PCR reads. The sample carries about 660,000 distinct CDR3 sequences, 45% recorded once. The germline CDR1 and CDR2 sequences are SQVTM and ANQGSEA. Trimming removed 4 bases at V and 2 bases at J, with 18 bases between. This CDR3 has 15 residues.

This sequence was found in an adult man with Graves' disease, either hyperthyroidism or ophthalmopathy (not recorded which). The chain uses TRBV29-1 and TRBJ2-7, with D perhaps matching TRBD2 (5 bases). Sequenced material: peripheral blood or thyroid tissue (not recorded which). CDR3 nucleotides: TGCAGCGTTGGAGATCGGCTAGCTGAGCCCTACGAGCAGTACTTC. Amino acid sequence: CSVGDRLAEPYEQYF.